This TCR beta chain is drawn from a study of cytomegalovirus exposure and HLA in healthy donors. Study context: Within an early data release were tens of millions of unique TCRs drawn from HLA-typed donors. Broader study findings: A later analysis linked a missense DCLRE1C variant to TCR beta V- and J-gene trimming. As a later analysis revealed, most CMV-associated TCR beta chains appeared HLA-restricted.

The PCR used 60 Vbeta and 13 Jbeta primers. Profiled with immunoSEQ multiplex PCR; TCRdb holds only in-frame clones, not every one. The table lists about 140,000 clones. With regard to this clone: Its antigen is not known.

V was cut by 4 bases and J by 4 bases, with 6 bases left in between. In germline, CDR1 is SGHTA, CDR2 FQGNSA. The CDR3 runs to 12 residues. Each of the donors was a healthy bone marrow donor. The specimen was PBMCs. The chain joins TRBV7-2 to TRBJ2-3, with D hard to call. This receptor was obtained from a woman under 30 in good health and CMV-seronegative. CDR3 loop: CASSSVADTQYF. The CDR3, as DNA: TGTGCCAGCAGCTCGGTAGCAGATACGCAGTATTTT.